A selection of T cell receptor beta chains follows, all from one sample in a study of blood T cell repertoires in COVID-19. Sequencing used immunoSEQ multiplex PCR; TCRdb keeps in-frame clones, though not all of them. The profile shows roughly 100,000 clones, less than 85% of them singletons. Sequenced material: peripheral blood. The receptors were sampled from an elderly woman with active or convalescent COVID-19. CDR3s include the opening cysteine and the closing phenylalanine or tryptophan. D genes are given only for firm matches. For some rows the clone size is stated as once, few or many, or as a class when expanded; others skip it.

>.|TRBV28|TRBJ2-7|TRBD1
TGTGCCAGCGGACTTCCTCGGACAGGGTATTCCTACGAGCAGTACTTC
CASGLPRTGYSYEQYF
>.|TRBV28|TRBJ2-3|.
TGTGCCAGCAGGAGACCCTTGGGGGGAGAAGATACGCAGTATTTT
CASRRPLGGEDTQYF
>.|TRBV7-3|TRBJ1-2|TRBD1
TGTGCCAGCAGCTTTCCGGGACAGTCCTATGGCTACACCTTC
CASSFPGQSYGYTF
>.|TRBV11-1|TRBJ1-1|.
TGTGCCAGCAGCCTGGGGGGAGGCGCTTCTGAAGCTTTCTTT
CASSLGGGASEAFF
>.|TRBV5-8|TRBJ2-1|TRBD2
TGTGCCAGCAGCTTGGTGTTAGCGGGAGTCATGGACAATGAGCAGTTCTTC
CASSLVLAGVMDNEQFF
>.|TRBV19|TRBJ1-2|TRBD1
TGTGCCAGTAGGATGGGACAGAGTTATGGCTACACCTTC
CASRMGQSYGYTF
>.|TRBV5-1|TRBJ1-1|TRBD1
TGCGCCAGCAGCTGGGGACAGGGGGTGATCACTGAAGCTTTCTTT
CASSWGQGVITEAFF
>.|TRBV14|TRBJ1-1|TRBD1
TGTGCCAGCAGCCCCTCGGGGACAGTCAACACTGAAGCTTTCTTT
CASSPSGTVNTEAFF
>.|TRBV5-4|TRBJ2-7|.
TGTGCCAGCAGCCTAACAGGATCCTACGAGCAGTACTTC
CASSLTGSYEQYF
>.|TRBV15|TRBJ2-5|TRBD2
TGTGCCACCAGCCGTCGCGGGAGGGGCTGGAAGACCCAGTACTTC
CATSRRGRGWKTQYF
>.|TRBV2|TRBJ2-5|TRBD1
TGTGCCAGCAGAACCGGGACAGGGGAAGAGACCCAGTACTTC
CASRTGTGEETQYF
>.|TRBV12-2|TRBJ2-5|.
TGTGCAAGTCGCCAAAAGCATATGCTAGCGGCTCAAGAGACCCAGTACTTC
CASRQKHMLAAQETQYF
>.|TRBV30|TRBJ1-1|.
TGTGCCTGGAGTGTACAGGCTTTCTTT
CAWSVQAFF
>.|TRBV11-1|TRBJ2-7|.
TGTGCCAGCAGCTTAATGCCAGGCCCCTACGAGCAGTACTTC
CASSLMPGPYEQYF
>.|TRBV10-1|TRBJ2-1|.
TGCGCCAGCAGTGAGTCGACGCAGGGCCGGCAGTTCTTC
CASSESTQGRQFF
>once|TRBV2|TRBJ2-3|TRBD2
TGTGCCAGCCTCTTGGGACTAAGTTCAGATACGCAGTATTTT
CASLLGLSSDTQYF